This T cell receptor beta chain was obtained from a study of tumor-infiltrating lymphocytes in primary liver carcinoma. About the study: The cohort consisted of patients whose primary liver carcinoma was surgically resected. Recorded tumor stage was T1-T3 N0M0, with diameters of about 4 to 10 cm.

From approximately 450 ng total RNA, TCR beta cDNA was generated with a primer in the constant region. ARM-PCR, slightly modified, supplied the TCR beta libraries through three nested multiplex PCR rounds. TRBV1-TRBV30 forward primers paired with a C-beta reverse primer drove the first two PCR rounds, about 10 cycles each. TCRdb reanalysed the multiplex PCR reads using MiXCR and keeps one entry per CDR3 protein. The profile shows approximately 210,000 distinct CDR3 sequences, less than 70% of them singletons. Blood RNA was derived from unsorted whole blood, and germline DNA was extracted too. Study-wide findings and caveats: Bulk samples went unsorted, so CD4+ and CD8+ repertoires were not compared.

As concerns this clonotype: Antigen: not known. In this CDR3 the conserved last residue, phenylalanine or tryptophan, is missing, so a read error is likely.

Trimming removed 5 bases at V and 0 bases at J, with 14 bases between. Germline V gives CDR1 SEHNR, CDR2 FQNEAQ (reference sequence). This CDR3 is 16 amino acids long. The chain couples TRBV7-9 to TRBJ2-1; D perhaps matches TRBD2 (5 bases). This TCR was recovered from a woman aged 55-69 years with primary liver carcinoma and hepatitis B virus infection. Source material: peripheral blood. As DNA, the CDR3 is TGTGCCAGCAGCCCAAGGGAGCGCAGCTCCTACAATGAGCAGTTCGTC. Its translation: CASSPRERSSYNEQFV.